This T cell receptor beta chain was sequenced in a study of beta chain features in type 1 diabetes. Study-wide background: Cell yields, age and gender were similar between patients and healthy donors.

V was trimmed by 4 bases and J by 5 bases, leaving 18 bases between them. CDR3 length equals 16 residues. The germline V gene encodes CDR1 LNHNV and CDR2 YYDKDF (reference sequence). Sequencing targeted expressed TCRB transcripts, as all isolated RNA had been reverse transcribed. Repertoires were generated with immunoSEQ multiplex PCR, while TCRdb's copy carries only in-frame clones and drops some. The data hold roughly 230,000 clones, with about 10% observed a single time. The clonotype was recovered from a woman under 30 in good health. Specimen: naive CD4+ T cells from blood. This chain uses TRBV15 with TRBJ1-5, with a weak D call TRBD1 (5 bases). CDR3 protein: CATSKRTDRRYQPQHF. The DNA of the CDR3 is TGTGCCACCAGCAAAAGAACCGACAGAAGGTATCAGCCCCAGCATTTT.